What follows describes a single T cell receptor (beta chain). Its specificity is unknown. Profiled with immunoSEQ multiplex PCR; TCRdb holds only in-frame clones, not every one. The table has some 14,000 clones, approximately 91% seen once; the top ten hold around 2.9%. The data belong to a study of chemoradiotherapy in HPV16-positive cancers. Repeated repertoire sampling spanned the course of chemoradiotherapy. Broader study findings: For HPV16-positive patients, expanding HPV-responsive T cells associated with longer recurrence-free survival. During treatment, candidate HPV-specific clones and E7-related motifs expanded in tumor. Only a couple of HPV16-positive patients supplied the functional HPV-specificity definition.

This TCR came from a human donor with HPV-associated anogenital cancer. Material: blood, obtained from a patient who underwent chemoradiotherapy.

CDR3 region: CASRTPGWGSTDTQYF. CDR3 sequence (DNA): TGTGCCAGCAGGACCCCTGGGTGGGGGAGCACAGATACGCAGTATTTT. J is TRBJ2-3 and V is TRBV27; TRBD1 or TRBD2 may be the D gene (5 bases each). In germline, CDR1 is MNHEY, CDR2 SMNVEV (reference sequence). The V end was cut by 6 bases, the J end by 0 bases, with 16 bases between. The CDR3 length is 16 residues.